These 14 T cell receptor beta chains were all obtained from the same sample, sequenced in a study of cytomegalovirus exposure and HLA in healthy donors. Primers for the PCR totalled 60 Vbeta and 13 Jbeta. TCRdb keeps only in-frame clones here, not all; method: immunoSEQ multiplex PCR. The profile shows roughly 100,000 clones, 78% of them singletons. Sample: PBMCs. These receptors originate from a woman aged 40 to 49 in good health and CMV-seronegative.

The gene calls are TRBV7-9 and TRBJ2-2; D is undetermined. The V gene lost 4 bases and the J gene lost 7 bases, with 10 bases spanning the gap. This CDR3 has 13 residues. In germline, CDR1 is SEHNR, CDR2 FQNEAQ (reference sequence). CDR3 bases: TGTGCCAGCAGCTCCTTTGTTAGCGGGGAGCTGTTTTTT. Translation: CASSSFVSGELFF.

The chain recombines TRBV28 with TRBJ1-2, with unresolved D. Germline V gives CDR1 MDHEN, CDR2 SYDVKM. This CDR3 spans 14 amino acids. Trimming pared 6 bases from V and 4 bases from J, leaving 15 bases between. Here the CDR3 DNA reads TGTGCCAGCAGCTCCCCCCGGGTTTCCTATGGCTACACCTTC. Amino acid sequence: CASSSPRVSYGYTF.

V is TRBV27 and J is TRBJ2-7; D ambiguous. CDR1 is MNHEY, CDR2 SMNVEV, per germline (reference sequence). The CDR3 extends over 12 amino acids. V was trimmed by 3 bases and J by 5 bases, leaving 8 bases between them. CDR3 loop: CASSFGLNEQYF. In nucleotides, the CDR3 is TGTGCCAGCAGTTTCGGGTTGAACGAGCAGTACTTC.

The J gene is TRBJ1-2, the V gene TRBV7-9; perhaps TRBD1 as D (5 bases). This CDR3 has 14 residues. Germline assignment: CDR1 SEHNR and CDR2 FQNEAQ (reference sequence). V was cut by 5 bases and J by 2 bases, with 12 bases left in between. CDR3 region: CASSPGRGNYGYTF. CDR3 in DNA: TGTGCCAGCAGCCCGGGACGGGGGAACTATGGCTACACCTTC.

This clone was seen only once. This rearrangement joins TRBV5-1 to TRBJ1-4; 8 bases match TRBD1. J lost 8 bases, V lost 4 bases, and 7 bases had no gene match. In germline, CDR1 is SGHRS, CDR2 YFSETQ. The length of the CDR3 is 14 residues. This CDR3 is CASSLTWTGEKLFF. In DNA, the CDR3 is TGCGCCAGCAGCCTTACCTGGACAGGGGAAAAACTGTTTTTT.

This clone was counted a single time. The CDR3 sequence is CASSQESRGWYEQYF. CDR3 bases: TGCGCCAGCAGCCAAGAAAGTAGGGGGTGGTACGAGCAGTACTTC. The chain is built from TRBV4-3 and TRBJ2-7, with D perhaps matching TRBD1 (6 bases). Germline V gives CDR1 LGHNA, CDR2 YSLEER. Trimming took off 0 bases at V and 4 bases at J, with 13 bases between the two ends. The CDR3 sequence is 15 residues long.

CDR3 loop: CASSLGGAQETQYF. As DNA, the CDR3 is TGTGCCAGCAGTTTGGGGGGGGCCCAAGAGACCCAGTACTTC. This sequence joins TRBV28 and TRBJ2-5; possible D gene TRBD2, 7 bases. Deletions cut 3 bases from V and 1 base from J, with 9 bases between. CDR3 length: 14 residues. Germline CDR1 reads MDHEN; CDR2 reads SYDVKM. The full variable domain, rest sourced from reference TRBV28 and TRBJ2-5, is DVKVTQSSRYLVKRTGEKVFLECVQDMDHENMFWYRQDPGLGLRLIYFSYDVKMKEKGDIPEGYSVSREKKERFSLILESASTNQTSMYLCASSLGGAQETQYFGPGTRLLVL.

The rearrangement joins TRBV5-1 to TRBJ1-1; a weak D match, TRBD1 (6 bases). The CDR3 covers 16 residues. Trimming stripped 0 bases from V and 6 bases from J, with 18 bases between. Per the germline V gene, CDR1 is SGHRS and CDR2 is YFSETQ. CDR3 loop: CASSLGVWGGEAEAFF. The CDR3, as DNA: TGCGCCAGCAGCTTGGGAGTATGGGGGGGCGAGGCTGAAGCTTTCTTT.

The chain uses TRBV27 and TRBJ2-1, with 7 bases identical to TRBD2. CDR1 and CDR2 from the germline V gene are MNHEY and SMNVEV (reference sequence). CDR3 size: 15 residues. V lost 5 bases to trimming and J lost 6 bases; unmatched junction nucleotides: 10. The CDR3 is CASSPLAGAANEQFF. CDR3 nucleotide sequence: TGTGCCAGCAGTCCCCTGGCGGGAGCGGCCAATGAGCAGTTCTTC.

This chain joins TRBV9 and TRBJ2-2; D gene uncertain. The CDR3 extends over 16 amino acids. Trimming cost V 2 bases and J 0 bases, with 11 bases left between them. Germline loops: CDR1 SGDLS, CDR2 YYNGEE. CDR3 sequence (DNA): TGTGCCAGCAGCGTTGATGGGCGCCCGAACACCGGGGAGCTGTTTTTT. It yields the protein CASSVDGRPNTGELFF.

The CDR3 nucleotides are TGTGCCAGCAGCCTCAGACAGGGACCTAATGAAAAACTGTTTTTT. It is translated as CASSLRQGPNEKLFF. The gene calls are TRBV7-7 and TRBJ1-4; TRBD1 matches at 7 bases. V dropped 5 bases and J dropped 3; count of bases not matched to a gene: 6. Germline V gives CDR1 SSHAT, CDR2 FNYEAQ (reference sequence). The CDR3 covers 15 residues.

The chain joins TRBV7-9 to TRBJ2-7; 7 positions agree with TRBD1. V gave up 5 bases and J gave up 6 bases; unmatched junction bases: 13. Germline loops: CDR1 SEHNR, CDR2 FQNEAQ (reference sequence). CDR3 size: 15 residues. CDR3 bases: TGTGCCAGCAGCCGTGTCTGGGACAGTGCCTCCGAGCAGTACTTC. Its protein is CASSRVWDSASEQYF.

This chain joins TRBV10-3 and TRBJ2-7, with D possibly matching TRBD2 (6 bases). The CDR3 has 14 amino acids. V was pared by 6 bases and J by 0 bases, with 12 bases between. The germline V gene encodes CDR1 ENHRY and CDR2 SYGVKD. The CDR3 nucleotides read TGTGCCATCAGGAGGGACGGGAGCTCCTACGAGCAGTACTTC. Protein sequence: CAIRRDGSSYEQYF.

CDR3 residues: CASSKQGLLSGNTIYF. For the CDR3, the DNA is TGTGCCAGCAGCAAACAGGGACTGCTCTCTGGAAACACCATATATTTT. The chain has TRBV21-1 and TRBJ1-3. TRBV21-1 is a pseudogene locus. The CDR3 totals 16 residues.